This T cell receptor (beta chain) was sequenced during a study of patients and donors after allogeneic stem cell transplantation. In its sample, this clonotype was seen a few times. The germline gives CDR1 ENHRY, CDR2 SYGVKD. V lost 11 bases to trimming and J lost 4 bases; unmatched junction nucleotides: 9. The CDR3 is made up of 13 amino acids. TCRdb itself ran the RT-PCR reads through MiXCR, one entry per CDR3 protein. The sample has over 200,000 distinct CDR3 sequences, 35% to 45% seen once. Sequenced sample: blood, either unsorted or a sorted T cell fraction (not recorded which). V is TRBV10-3 and J is TRBJ1-1, with 8 bases aligning to TRBD1. The clonotype comes from a human donor who was either an allogeneic HSCT recipient or a stem cell or donor lymphocyte infusion donor (not recorded which). It is not recorded whose cells these are; they may come from a transplant donor. CDR3 DNA sequence: TGTGCCGCCTCAAGGGACAGGAGCACTGAAGCTTTCTTT. This sequence encodes CAASRDRSTEAFF.